This T cell receptor beta chain was recorded in a study of early T cells in non-severe SARS-CoV-2 infection. At the level of the study: It was bulk RNA from unsorted whole blood that was sequenced, and the chains were unpaired.

Overall study results and limits: Matching against VDJdb likely underestimated virus-specific expansions, favoring anti-spike CD8.

The ends lost 4 bases at V and 6 bases at J; junction bases unmatched: 3. The germline V gene has CDR1 SQVTM and CDR2 ANQGSEA. The CDR3 extends over 12 amino acids. Comments on this clonotype: Its antigen remains unknown.

Each single cDNA molecule received a unique molecular identifier. TCRdb used MiXCR to reprocess the 5' RACE reads, holding one entry per CDR3 protein. The sample includes under 80,000 distinct CDR3 sequences, under 15% of them seen just once. The chain has TRBV29-1 and TRBJ1-2, with 9 bases identical to TRBD1. The sequencing sample was made of whole blood. This receptor was obtained from an adult who was a healthcare worker with PCR-confirmed SARS-CoV-2 infection or an uninfected control (not recorded which). CDR3 sequence reads: CSVADRGDGYTF. The CDR3 DNA reads as TGCAGCGTTGCCGACAGGGGGGATGGCTACACCTTC.